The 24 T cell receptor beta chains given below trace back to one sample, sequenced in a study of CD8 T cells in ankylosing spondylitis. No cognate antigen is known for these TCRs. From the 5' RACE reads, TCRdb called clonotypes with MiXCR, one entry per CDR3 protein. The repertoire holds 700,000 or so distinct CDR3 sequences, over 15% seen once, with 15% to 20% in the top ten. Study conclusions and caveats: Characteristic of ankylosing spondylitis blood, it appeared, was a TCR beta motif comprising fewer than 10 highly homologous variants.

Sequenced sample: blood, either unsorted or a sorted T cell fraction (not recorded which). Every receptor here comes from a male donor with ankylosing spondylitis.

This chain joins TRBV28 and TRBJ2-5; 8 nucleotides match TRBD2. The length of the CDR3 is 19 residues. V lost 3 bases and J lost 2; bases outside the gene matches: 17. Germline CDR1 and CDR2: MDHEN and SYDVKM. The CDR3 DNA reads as TGTGCCAGCAGTTTCCCTCTGACGGGAGGGCTTTCGGGACAAGAGACCCAGTACTTC. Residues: CASSFPLTGGLSGQETQYF. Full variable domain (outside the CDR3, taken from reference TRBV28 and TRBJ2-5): DVKVTQSSRYLVKRTGEKVFLECVQDMDHENMFWYRQDPGLGLRLIYFSYDVKMKEKGDIPEGYSVSREKKERFSLILESASTNQTSMYLCASSFPLTGGLSGQETQYFGPGTRLLVL.

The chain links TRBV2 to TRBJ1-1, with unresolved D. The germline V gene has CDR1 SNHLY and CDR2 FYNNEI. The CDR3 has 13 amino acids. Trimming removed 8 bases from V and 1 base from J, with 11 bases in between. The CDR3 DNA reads TGTGCCAGCTTGACTGGTGGGAACACTGAAGCTTTCTTT. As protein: CASLTGGNTEAFF.

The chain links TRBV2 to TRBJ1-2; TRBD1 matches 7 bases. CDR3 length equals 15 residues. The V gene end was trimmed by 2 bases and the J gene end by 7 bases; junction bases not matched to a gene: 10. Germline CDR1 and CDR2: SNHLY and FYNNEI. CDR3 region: CASSEREGAVLGYTF. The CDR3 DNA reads TGTGCCAGCAGTGAACGGGAGGGGGCAGTTCTTGGCTACACCTTC.

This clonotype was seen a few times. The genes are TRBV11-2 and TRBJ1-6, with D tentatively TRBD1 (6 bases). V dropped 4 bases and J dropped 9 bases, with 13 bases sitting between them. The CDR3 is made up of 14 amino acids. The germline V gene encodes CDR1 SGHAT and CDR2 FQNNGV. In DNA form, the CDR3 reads TGTGCCAGCAGCTATACAGGGTTTGGTTCACCCCTCCACTTT. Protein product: CASSYTGFGSPLHF.

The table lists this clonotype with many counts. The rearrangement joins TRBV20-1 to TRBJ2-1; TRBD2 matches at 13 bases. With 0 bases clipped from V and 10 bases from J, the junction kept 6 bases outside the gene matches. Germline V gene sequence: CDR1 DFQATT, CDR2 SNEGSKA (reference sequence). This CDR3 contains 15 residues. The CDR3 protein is CSAREAGTSGKEQFF. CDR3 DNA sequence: TGCAGTGCTAGAGAGGCCGGGACTAGCGGGAAGGAGCAGTTCTTC.

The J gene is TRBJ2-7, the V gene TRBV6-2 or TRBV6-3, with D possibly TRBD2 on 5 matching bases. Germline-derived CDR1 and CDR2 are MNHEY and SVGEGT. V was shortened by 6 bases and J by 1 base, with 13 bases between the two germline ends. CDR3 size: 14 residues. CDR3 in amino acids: CASSHGLQSYEQYF. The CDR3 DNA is TGTGCCAGCAGCCACGGACTCCAGTCCTACGAGCAGTACTTC.

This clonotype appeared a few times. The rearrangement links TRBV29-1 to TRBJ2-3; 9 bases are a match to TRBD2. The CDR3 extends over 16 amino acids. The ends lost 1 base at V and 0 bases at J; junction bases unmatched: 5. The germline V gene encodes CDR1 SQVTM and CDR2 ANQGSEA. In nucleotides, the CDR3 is TGCAGCGTTGAAGGACTAGCGGATGCTAGCACAGATACGCAGTATTTT. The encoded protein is CSVEGLADASTDTQYF.

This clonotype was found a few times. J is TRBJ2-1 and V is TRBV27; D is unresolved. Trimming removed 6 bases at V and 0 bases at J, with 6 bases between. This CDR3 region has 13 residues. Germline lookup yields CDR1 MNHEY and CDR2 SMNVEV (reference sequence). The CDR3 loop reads CASRSFSYNEQFF. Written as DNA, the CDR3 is TGTGCCAGCAGAAGCTTCTCCTACAATGAGCAGTTCTTC.

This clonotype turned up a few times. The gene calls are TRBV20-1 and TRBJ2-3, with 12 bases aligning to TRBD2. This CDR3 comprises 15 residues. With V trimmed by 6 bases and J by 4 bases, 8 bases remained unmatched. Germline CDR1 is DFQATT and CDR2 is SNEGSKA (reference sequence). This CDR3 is CSATTSGRLADTQYF. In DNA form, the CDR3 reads TGCAGTGCAACGACTAGCGGGAGACTGGCAGATACGCAGTATTTT.

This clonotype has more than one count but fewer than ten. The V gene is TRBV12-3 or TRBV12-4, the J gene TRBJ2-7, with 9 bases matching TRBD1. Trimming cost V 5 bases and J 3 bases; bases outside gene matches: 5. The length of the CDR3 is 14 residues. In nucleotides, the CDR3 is TGTGCCAGCAGTCAGGGGGACAGGGACTACGAGCAGTACTTC. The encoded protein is CASSQGDRDYEQYF.

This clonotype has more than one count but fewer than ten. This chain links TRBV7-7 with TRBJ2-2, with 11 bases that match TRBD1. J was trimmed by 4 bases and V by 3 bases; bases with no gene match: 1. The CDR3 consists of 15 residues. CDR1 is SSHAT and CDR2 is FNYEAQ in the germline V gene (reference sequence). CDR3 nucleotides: TGTGCCAGCAGCTTTGGGACAGGGGGCACCGGGGAGCTGTTTTTT. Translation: CASSFGTGGTGELFF.

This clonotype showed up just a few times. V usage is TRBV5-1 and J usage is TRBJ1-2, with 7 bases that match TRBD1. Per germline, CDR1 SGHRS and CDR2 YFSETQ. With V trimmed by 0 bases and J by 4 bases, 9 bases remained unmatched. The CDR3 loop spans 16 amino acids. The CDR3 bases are TGCGCCAGCAGCTTGGGCGGCGGGACAGAGAGCTATGGCTACACCTTC. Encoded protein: CASSLGGGTESYGYTF.

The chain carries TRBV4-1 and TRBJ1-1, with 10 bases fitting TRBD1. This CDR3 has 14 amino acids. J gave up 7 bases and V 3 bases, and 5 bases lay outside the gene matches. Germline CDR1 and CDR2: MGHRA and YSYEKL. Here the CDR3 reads CASSQTGGGGEAFF. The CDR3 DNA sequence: TGCGCCAGCAGCCAGACAGGGGGCGGAGGTGAAGCTTTCTTT.

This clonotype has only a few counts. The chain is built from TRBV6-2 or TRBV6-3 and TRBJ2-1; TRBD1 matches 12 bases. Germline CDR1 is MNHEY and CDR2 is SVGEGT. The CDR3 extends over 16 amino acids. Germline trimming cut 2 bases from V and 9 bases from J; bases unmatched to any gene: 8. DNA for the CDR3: TGTGCCAGCAGTTACCACGGGACAGGGGGCATCGGTGAGCAGTTCTTC. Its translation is CASSYHGTGGIGEQFF.

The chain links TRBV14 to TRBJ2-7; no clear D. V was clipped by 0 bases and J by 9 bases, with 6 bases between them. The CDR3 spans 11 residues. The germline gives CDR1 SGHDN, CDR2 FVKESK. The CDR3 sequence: CASSQESGQYF. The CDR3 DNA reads TGTGCCAGCAGCCAAGAGTCGGGGCAGTACTTC.

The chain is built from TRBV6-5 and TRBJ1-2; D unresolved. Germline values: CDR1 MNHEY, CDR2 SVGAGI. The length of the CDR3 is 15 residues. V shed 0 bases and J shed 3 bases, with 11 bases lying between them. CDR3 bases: TGTGCCAGCAGTTACTCGACGGGAACGGACTATGGCTACACCTTC. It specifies CASSYSTGTDYGYTF.

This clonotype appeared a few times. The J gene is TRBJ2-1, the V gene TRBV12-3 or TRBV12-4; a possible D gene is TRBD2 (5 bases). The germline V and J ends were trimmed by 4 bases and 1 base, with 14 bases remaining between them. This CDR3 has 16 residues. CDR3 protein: CASSSVLGFSYNEQFF. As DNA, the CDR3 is TGTGCCAGCAGTTCCGTACTAGGGTTTTCCTACAATGAGCAGTTCTTC.

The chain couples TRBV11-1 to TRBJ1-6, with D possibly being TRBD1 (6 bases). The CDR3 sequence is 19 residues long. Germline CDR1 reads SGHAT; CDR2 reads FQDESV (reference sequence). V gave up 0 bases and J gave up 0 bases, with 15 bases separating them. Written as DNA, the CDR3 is TGTGCCAGCAGCTTAGCGCGGCAGGGGAGTGGCTCCTATAATTCACCCCTCCACTTT. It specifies CASSLARQGSGSYNSPLHF.

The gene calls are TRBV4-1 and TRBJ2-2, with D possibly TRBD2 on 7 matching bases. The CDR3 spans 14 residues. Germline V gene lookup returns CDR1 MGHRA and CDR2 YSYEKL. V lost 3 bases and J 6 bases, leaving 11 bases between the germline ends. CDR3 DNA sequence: TGCGCCAGCAGCCAGAAAGGGGGGGCCGGGGAGCTGTTTTTT. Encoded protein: CASSQKGGAGELFF.

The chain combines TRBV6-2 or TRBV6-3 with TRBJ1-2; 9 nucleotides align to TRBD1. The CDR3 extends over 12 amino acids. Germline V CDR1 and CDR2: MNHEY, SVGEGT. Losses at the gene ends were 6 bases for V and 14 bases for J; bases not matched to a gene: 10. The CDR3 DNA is TGTGCCAGCAGACAGCCGGGACAGGGAGCTACCTTC. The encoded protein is CASRQPGQGATF.

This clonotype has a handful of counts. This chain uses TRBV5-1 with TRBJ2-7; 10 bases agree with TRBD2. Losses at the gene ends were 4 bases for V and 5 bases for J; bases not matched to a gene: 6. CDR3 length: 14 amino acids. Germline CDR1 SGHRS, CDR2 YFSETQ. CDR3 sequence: CASSTRGTSDEQYF. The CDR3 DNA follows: TGCGCCAGCAGCACCAGGGGGACTAGCGACGAGCAGTACTTC.

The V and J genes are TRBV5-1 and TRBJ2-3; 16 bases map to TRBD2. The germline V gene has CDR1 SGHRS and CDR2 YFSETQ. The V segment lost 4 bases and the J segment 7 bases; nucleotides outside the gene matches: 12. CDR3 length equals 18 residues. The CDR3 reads CASSNGGTSGRAMNTQYF. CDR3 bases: TGCGCCAGCAGCAACGGTGGGACTAGCGGGAGGGCCATGAATACGCAGTATTTT.

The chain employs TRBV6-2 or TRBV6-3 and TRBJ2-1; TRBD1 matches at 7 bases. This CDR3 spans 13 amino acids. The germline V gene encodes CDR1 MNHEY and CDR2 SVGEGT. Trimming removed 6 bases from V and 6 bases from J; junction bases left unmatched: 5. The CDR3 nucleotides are TGTGCCAGCAGGCAAGGACAGGTCAATGAGCAGTTCTTC. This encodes CASRQGQVNEQFF.

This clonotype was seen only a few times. CDR3 region: CASSLSSGRSYEQYF. Written as DNA, the CDR3 is TGTGCCAGCAGTTTATCGTCAGGGAGGTCCTACGAGCAGTACTTC. The chain uses TRBV27 and TRBJ2-7; the D gene is possibly TRBD2 (6 bases). CDR1 and CDR2 from the germline V gene are MNHEY and SMNVEV (reference sequence). The CDR3 length is 15 residues. Between the trimmed V and J ends, which lost 0 bases and 1 base, there was a span of 10 bases.